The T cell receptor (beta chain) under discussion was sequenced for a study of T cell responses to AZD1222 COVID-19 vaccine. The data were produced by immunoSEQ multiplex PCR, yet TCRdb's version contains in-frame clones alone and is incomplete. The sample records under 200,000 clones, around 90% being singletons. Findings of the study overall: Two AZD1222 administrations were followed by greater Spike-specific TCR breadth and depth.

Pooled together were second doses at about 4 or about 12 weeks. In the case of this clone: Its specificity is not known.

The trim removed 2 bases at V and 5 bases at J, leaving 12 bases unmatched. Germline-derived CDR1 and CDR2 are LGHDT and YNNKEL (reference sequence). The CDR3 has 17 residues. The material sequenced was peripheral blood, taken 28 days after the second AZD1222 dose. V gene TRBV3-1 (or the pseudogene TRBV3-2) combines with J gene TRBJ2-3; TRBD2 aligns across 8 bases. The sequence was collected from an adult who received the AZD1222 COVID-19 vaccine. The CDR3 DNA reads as TGTGCCAGCAGCCAAATCTCCCCCGGGGGGGCCGTAGATACGCAGTATTTT. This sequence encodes CASSQISPGGAVDTQYF.